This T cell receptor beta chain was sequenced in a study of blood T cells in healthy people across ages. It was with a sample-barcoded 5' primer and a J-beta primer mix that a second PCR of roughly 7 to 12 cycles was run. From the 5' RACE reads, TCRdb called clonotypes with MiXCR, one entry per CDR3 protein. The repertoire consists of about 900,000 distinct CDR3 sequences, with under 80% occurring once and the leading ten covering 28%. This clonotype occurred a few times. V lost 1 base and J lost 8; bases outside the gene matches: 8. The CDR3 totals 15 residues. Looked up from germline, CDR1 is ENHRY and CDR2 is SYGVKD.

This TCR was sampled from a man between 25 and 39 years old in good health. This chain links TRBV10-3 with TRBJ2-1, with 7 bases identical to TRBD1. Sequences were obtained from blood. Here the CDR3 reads CAISEWTGHGDEQFF. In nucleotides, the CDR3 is TGTGCCATCAGTGAGTGGACAGGCCACGGGGATGAGCAGTTCTTC.